These 9 T cell receptor beta chains came from one sample sequenced in a study of Tregs in tolerant kidney transplant recipients. Generated by immunoSEQ multiplex PCR, the TCRdb table keeps only in-frame clones and is missing some. This sample yields about 100,000 clones, of which more than 85% are seen a single time; 0.46% belongs to the top ten. The sample here was CD4+ T cells from blood, taken before the transplant. All receptors come from a human donor who received a combined kidney and bone marrow transplant.

Points on this clone: Other DNA variants within this sample encode the same CDR3. The J gene is TRBJ2-5, the V gene TRBV5-1, with TRBD1 matching over 9 bases. In germline, CDR1 is SGHRS, CDR2 YFSETQ. V gave up 5 bases and J gave up 4 bases; unmatched junction bases: 12. This CDR3 region has 16 residues. This CDR3 is CASRSPPQGAGETQYF. DNA for the CDR3: TGCGCCAGCAGGTCCCCCCCACAGGGGGCTGGAGAGACCCAGTACTTC.

The chain joins TRBV28 to TRBJ2-4; the D gene is possibly TRBD1 (7 bases). The CDR3 is made up of 14 amino acids. V lost 5 bases and J 8 bases, leaving 16 bases between the germline ends. Germline V gene data show CDR1 as MDHEN and CDR2 as SYDVKM. CDR3: CASSPQGGSDIQYF. CDR3 nucleotides: TGTGCCAGCAGTCCCCAGGGGGGTTCGGACATTCAGTACTTC.

This chain joins TRBV27 and TRBJ2-7, with 13 bases that match TRBD2. The CDR3 is 13 residues long. V trimming: 10 bases; J trimming: 7 bases; junction bases outside the gene matches: 7. Germline CDR1 reads MNHEY; CDR2 reads SMNVEV (reference sequence). The DNA of the CDR3 is TGTGCCACACAAAGGACTAGCGGGGGTGAGCAGTACTTC. Encoded protein: CATQRTSGGEQYF.

This clone was recorded a few times. This chain connects TRBV6-5 to TRBJ2-2; 7 bases agree with TRBD2. Germline V CDR1 and CDR2: MNHEY, SVGAGI. This CDR3 comprises 15 residues. The V and J ends lost 8 bases and 6 bases, in that order; junction bases with no gene match: 12. The CDR3 nucleotides read TGTGCCAGCGGTTCAGCGGGACTATTGGCCGGGGAGCTGTTTTTT. Protein: CASGSAGLLAGELFF.

The chain couples TRBV5-6 to TRBJ2-5, with 7 bases that match TRBD1. J was trimmed by 5 bases and V by 2 bases; bases with no gene match: 9. Germline CDR1 is SGHDT and CDR2 is YYEEEE. The CDR3 covers 15 residues. The CDR3 sequence is CASSLTGVVGETQYF. CDR3 DNA: TGTGCCAGCAGCTTAACAGGGGTGGTCGGGGAGACCCAGTACTTC. Complete variable domain (other parts from reference TRBV5-6 and TRBJ2-5): DAGVTQSPTHLIKTRGQQVTLRCSPKSGHDTVSWYQQALGQGPQFIFQYYEEEERQRGNFPDRFSGHQFPNYSSELNVNALLLGDSALYLCASSLTGVVGETQYFGPGTRLLVL.

The V call is TRBV28, the J call TRBJ1-2; unclear D gene. Trimming took 3 bases from V and 1 from J, leaving 12 bases between them. The CDR3 consists of 15 residues. The germline V gene encodes CDR1 MDHEN and CDR2 SYDVKM. The CDR3 here is CASSFLSRFNYGYTF. The CDR3 DNA follows: TGTGCCAGCAGTTTTCTTTCTCGGTTTAACTATGGCTACACCTTC.

There are a few counts of this clone. The rearrangement uses TRBV6-6 and TRBJ2-7, with no clear D. The CDR3 is 13 amino acids. Germline assignment: CDR1 MNHNY and CDR2 SVGAGI (reference sequence). V gave up 7 bases and J gave up 6 bases, with 16 bases separating them. CDR3: CASNQVSASEQYF. CDR3 DNA sequence: TGTGCCAGCAACCAGGTATCGGCAAGCGAGCAGTACTTC.

In this sample, this clone turned up once. This rearrangement joins TRBV7-9 to TRBJ1-1; D gene uncertain. From germline, CDR1 is SEHNR and CDR2 FQNEAQ (reference sequence). Trimming left V 0 bases short and J 1 base short, with 12 bases between. The CDR3 spans 16 residues. Written as DNA, the CDR3 is TGTGCCAGCAGCTTAGCCGGGATCGAAACGAACACTGAAGCTTTCTTT. It translates to CASSLAGIETNTEAFF.

The chain employs TRBV7-9 and TRBJ2-3, with D possibly matching TRBD2 (5 bases). The CDR3 runs 13 residues. The germline V gene has CDR1 SEHNR and CDR2 FQNEAQ (reference sequence). V gave up 2 bases and J gave up 6 bases, with 9 bases separating them. In nucleotides, the CDR3 is TGTGCCAGCAGCTTAAGGGAGACGGATACGCAGTATTTT. Translated: CASSLRETDTQYF.